These 16 T cell receptor beta chains were sequenced from one sample in a study of OX40 agonist ivuxolimab in advanced cancers. TCRdb keeps only in-frame clones here, not all; method: immunoSEQ multiplex PCR. Of around 37,000 clones detected, more than 80% appear once; the ten largest clones hold 15% to 20%. Specimen: CD4+ or CD8+ T cells sorted from blood, collected in a trial of the OX40 agonist ivuxolimab. The receptors were gathered from an adult with an advanced solid tumor such as melanoma, head and neck, liver or kidney cancer.

The chain uses TRBV28 and TRBJ1-5; D gene ambiguous. This CDR3 comprises 11 residues. The V end lost 3 bases, the J end lost 7 bases, and 4 bases lay between the germline ends. Per the germline V gene, CDR1 is MDHEN and CDR2 is SYDVKM. The CDR3 region has the DNA TGTGCCAGCAGTTTCGGGCAGCCCCAGCATTTT. Translation: CASSFGQPQHF.

The rearrangement links TRBV30 to TRBJ2-1, with D unresolved. Trimming cost V 2 bases and J 10 bases, with 9 bases left between them. Germline V lookup: CDR1 GTSNPN, CDR2 SVGIG (reference sequence). CDR3 length equals 11 residues. Here the CDR3 DNA reads TGTGCCTGGAGTCCCTTACGCGAGCAGTTCTTC. Protein: CAWSPLREQFF.

The chain uses TRBV11-2 and TRBJ1-1, with a possible D match to TRBD1 (5 bases). The ends were cut back, 3 bases at V and 3 bases at J, with 8 bases in the middle. CDR3 length equals 13 residues. Germline loops: CDR1 SGHAT, CDR2 FQNNGV. CDR3 sequence (DNA): TGTGCCAGCAGCTTGACGGGGGACACTGAAGCTTTCTTT. The encoded protein is CASSLTGDTEAFF.

V and J are TRBV7-6 and TRBJ2-3; D may be TRBD1 or TRBD2 (5 bases each). The CDR3 runs 16 residues. From germline, CDR1 is SGHVS and CDR2 FNYEAQ. V lost 4 bases and J 5 bases, leaving 19 bases between the germline ends. DNA of the CDR3: TGTGCCAGCAGCTCTAGAAGGGACCCACCAGGAGATACGCAGTATTTT. It is translated as CASSSRRDPPGDTQYF. Filled out from reference TRBV7-6 and TRBJ2-3, the complete variable domain reads GAGVSQSPRYKVTKRGQDVALRCDPISGHVSLYWYRQALGQGPEFLTYFNYEAQQDKSGLPNDRFSAERPEGSISTLTIQRTEQRDSAMYRCASSSRRDPPGDTQYFGPGTRLTVL.

The rearrangement links TRBV7-9 to TRBJ2-5, with D perhaps TRBD2 (5 bases). The J call may be in error: the DNA end matches TRBJ2-7 better. The CDR3 contains 13 residues. Germline CDR1 SEHNR, CDR2 FQNEAQ (reference sequence). This CDR3 reads CASTPRGPYEQYF. Written as DNA, the CDR3 is TGTGCCAGCACCCCTCGAGGGCCTTACGAGCAGTACTTC.

The chain couples TRBV6-1 to TRBJ2-2; the D gene is possibly TRBD2 (6 bases). The CDR3 loop spans 14 amino acids. CDR1 and CDR2 from the germline V gene are MNHNS and SASEGT. The V end was cut by 2 bases, the J end by 6 bases, with 10 bases between. CDR3 sequence reads: CASSEPGLSGELFF. The CDR3 DNA follows: TGTGCCAGCAGTGAACCGGGACTGTCCGGGGAGCTGTTTTTT.

The V and J genes are TRBV5-6 and TRBJ2-7, with TRBD2 matching 13 bases. Trimming cost V 0 bases and J 4 bases; bases outside gene matches: 1. In germline, CDR1 is SGHDT, CDR2 YYEEEE. This CDR3 contains 15 residues. The CDR3 DNA follows: TGTGCCAGCAGCTTGGTGACTAGCGGGGGGTACGAGCAGTACTTC. Amino acid sequence: CASSLVTSGGYEQYF.

Remarks on this clone: Compared with germline, one end of the junction differs, possibly owing to a read error. The chain employs TRBV6-6 and TRBJ2-7; D is uncertain. Germline assignment: CDR1 MNHNY and CDR2 SVGAGI (reference sequence). The CDR3 extends over 9 amino acids. The CDR3 region is CASVPVTRF. The CDR3, as DNA: TGTGCCAGCGTCCCGGTCACCAGGTTC.

The chain joins TRBV10-3 to TRBJ2-1; D is undetermined. This CDR3 spans 17 amino acids. The V gene lost 7 bases and the J gene lost 0 bases, with 19 bases spanning the gap. Per germline, CDR1 ENHRY and CDR2 SYGVKD. This chain's CDR3 is CAIMDQTSLSSYNEQFF. Written as DNA, the CDR3 is TGTGCCATCATGGACCAGACCTCATTAAGCTCCTACAATGAGCAGTTCTTC.

The gene calls are TRBV7-2 and TRBJ1-2, with TRBD1 matching 7 bases. The CDR3 extends over 15 amino acids. Per the germline V gene, CDR1 is SGHTA and CDR2 is FQGNSA. V lost 5 bases, J lost 4 bases, and 10 bases stayed unmatched. CDR3: CASSPQGGGLYGYTF. Here the CDR3 DNA reads TGTGCCAGCAGCCCCCAAGGGGGCGGACTCTATGGCTACACCTTC.

The gene calls are TRBV5-1 and TRBJ2-5; 7 nucleotides agree with TRBD1. With V trimmed by 4 bases and J by 1 base, 4 bases remained unmatched. This CDR3 is built from 14 residues. Germline CDR1 is SGHRS and CDR2 is YFSETQ. The chain's CDR3 is CASSPDRVQETQYF. The CDR3 DNA reads as TGCGCCAGCAGCCCAGACAGGGTCCAAGAGACCCAGTACTTC.

This sequence joins TRBV27 and TRBJ1-2; 10 nucleotides match TRBD1. The CDR3 contains 17 residues. With V trimmed by 5 bases and J by 5 bases, 14 bases remained unmatched. Germline V CDR1 and CDR2: MNHEY, SMNVEV (reference sequence). The CDR3 DNA follows: TGTGCCAGCAGTATTCGACAGGGGGCAATGAATTATTATGGCTACACCTTC. Its protein product is CASSIRQGAMNYYGYTF.

The V gene is TRBV7-9, the J gene TRBJ1-4, with D perhaps TRBD1 (6 bases). Trimming took 0 bases from V and 8 from J, leaving 13 bases between them. The CDR3 spans 15 residues. Germline lookup yields CDR1 SEHNR and CDR2 FQNEAQ (reference sequence). The DNA of the CDR3 is TGTGCCAGCAGCTTAGCCCTTAGGCAGGGGGAAAAACTGTTTTTT. Amino acid sequence: CASSLALRQGEKLFF. The full variable domain, with the rest looked up from reference TRBV7-9 and TRBJ1-4, is DTGVSQNPRHKITKRGQNVTFRCDPISEHNRLYWYRQTLGQGPEFLTYFQNEAQLEKSRLLSDRFSAERPKGSFSTLEIQRTEQGDSAMYLCASSLALRQGEKLFFGSGTQLSVL.

The gene calls are TRBV30 and TRBJ2-2; D call uncertain. CDR3 length: 12 amino acids. Germline V gene lookup returns CDR1 GTSNPN and CDR2 SVGIG (reference sequence). Trimming cost V 3 bases and J 1 base, with 3 bases left between them. The CDR3: CAWRVNTGELFF. The CDR3 region has the DNA TGTGCCTGGAGGGTGAACACCGGGGAGCTGTTTTTT.

The J gene is TRBJ1-5, the V gene TRBV7-9, with D uncertain. Trimming cost V 1 base and J 4 bases, with 2 bases left between them. The CDR3 spans 12 residues. Germline V lookup: CDR1 SEHNR, CDR2 FQNEAQ (reference sequence). The CDR3 DNA sequence: TGTGCCAGCAGCTTAGTTAATCAGCCCCAGCATTTT. Encoded protein: CASSLVNQPQHF. Drawing the rest from reference TRBV7-9 and TRBJ1-5, the complete variable domain is DTGVSQNPRHKITKRGQNVTFRCDPISEHNRLYWYRQTLGQGPEFLTYFQNEAQLEKSRLLSDRFSAERPKGSFSTLEIQRTEQGDSAMYLCASSLVNQPQHFGDGTRLSIL.

The rearrangement uses TRBV5-1 and TRBJ1-1, with D unresolved. V was cut by 0 bases and J by 0 bases, with 9 bases left in between. CDR3 length: 15 amino acids. Germline loops: CDR1 SGHRS, CDR2 YFSETQ. CDR3 protein: CASSLGNLVNTEAFF. The CDR3 nucleotides are TGCGCCAGCAGCTTGGGCAATTTGGTGAACACTGAAGCTTTCTTT.